These 17 T cell receptor beta chains were all obtained from the same sample, sequenced in a study of CD8 T cells in Susac syndrome. An amount of RNA that ranged from roughly 0.45 to 1 ug was reverse transcribed with random hexamers. A single record per CDR3 protein comes from TCRdb applying MiXCR to the immunoSEQ multiplex PCR reads. The repertoire holds 200,000 to 250,000 distinct CDR3 sequences, with just under 95% as singletons. Sequenced material: CD4+ T cells from PBMCs. The origin of the receptors is a human donor with multiple sclerosis.

The genes are TRBV30 and TRBJ1-4; the D gene is possibly TRBD1 (5 bases). The CDR3 is 14 amino acids. CDR1 is GTSNPN and CDR2 is SVGIG in the germline V gene (reference sequence). The V gene lost 5 bases and the J gene lost 8 bases, with 18 bases spanning the gap. The CDR3 DNA sequence: TGTGCCTGGCGCGGGGACCTTCGGCAAGAAAAACTGTTTTTT. Encoded protein: CAWRGDLRQEKLFF.

This clonotype has a single count. This chain uses TRBV2 with TRBJ1-6, with D uncertain. Germline CDR1 and CDR2: SNHLY and FYNNEI. The CDR3 loop spans 14 amino acids. Trimming pared 1 base from V and 10 bases from J, leaving 11 bases between. The CDR3 here is CASSEVGLGSPLHF. The DNA of the CDR3 is TGTGCCAGCAGTGAAGTAGGGTTGGGGTCACCCCTCCACTTT.

The V call is TRBV5-6, the J call TRBJ2-3; the match to TRBD2 covers 7 bases. V trimming: 4 bases; J trimming: 0 bases; junction bases outside the gene matches: 11. The CDR3 totals 17 residues. Germline V gene lookup returns CDR1 SGHDT and CDR2 YYEEEE. This chain's CDR3 is CASSRLTSPESTDTQYF. The CDR3 DNA follows: TGTGCCAGCAGCCGGCTGACTAGCCCCGAGAGCACAGATACGCAGTATTTT.

This clonotype was counted once. This chain connects TRBV5-1 to TRBJ1-6, with no clear D. Trimming left V 1 base short and J 5 bases short, with 7 bases between. The germline gives CDR1 SGHRS, CDR2 YFSETQ. This CDR3 is 14 amino acids long. CDR3 nucleotides: TGCGCCAGCAGCTTGCCGGACCATAATTCACCCCTCCACTTT. It codes for CASSLPDHNSPLHF.

This clonotype was counted a few times. CDR3 nucleotide sequence: TGTGCCAGCAGTCCCATGGCGGGGGACCAGCCCCAGCATTTT. Translating gives CASSPMAGDQPQHF. The gene calls are TRBV28 and TRBJ1-5; a weak D match, TRBD1 (5 bases). CDR3 length: 14 amino acids. CDR1 is MDHEN, CDR2 SYDVKM, per germline. Between the trimmed V and J ends, which lost 5 bases and 7 bases, there was a span of 15 bases.

The chain couples TRBV20-1 to TRBJ1-5, with D possibly matching TRBD1 (5 bases). The germline CDR1 and CDR2 sequences are DFQATT and SNEGSKA (reference sequence). This CDR3 is 12 amino acids long. V gave up 3 bases and J gave up 7 bases, with 10 bases separating them. The CDR3 DNA is TGCAGTGCTAGTTCGGGGGGGCAGCCCCAGCATTTT. This codes for CSASSGGQPQHF.

V and J are TRBV6-1 and TRBJ2-2; 9 nucleotides line up with TRBD1. V was clipped by 6 bases and J by 7 bases; unmatched bases: 6. This CDR3 spans 14 amino acids. Per the germline V gene, CDR1 is MNHNS and CDR2 is SASEGT. CDR3 in DNA: TGTGCCAGCAGGGCCGGGACAGGGTTCGGGGAGCTGTTTTTT. Translated, it gives CASRAGTGFGELFF.

This rearrangement joins TRBV24-1 to TRBJ1-2; no firm D call. Trimming removed 2 bases at V and 4 bases at J, with 10 bases between. CDR1 KGHDR and CDR2 SFDVKD come from the germline V gene. The length of the CDR3 is 14 residues. DNA of the CDR3: TGTGCCACCAGTGATTGGACGATGCCCTATGGCTACACCTTC. It translates to CATSDWTMPYGYTF.

The CDR3 coding sequence is TGTGCCAGCAGCTTAGGACCGAGCTCTGGGGCCAACGTCCTGACTTTC. Its translation is CASSLGPSSGANVLTF. The rearrangement links TRBV7-3 to TRBJ2-6, with D uncertain. Trimming cost V 2 bases and J 0 bases, with 8 bases left between them. The CDR3 contains 16 residues. The germline V gene has CDR1 SGHTA and CDR2 FQGTGA.

The J gene is TRBJ1-5, the V gene TRBV15, with 7 positions matching TRBD1. This CDR3 region has 18 residues. The junction had 15 bases not matched to a gene; V was cut back by 5 bases and J by 2 bases. Germline CDR1 reads LNHNV; CDR2 reads YYDKDF (reference sequence). Here the CDR3 reads CATSETGAGLGGNQPQHF. Written as DNA, the CDR3 is TGTGCCACCAGCGAAACAGGGGCTGGTCTTGGTGGCAATCAGCCCCAGCATTTT.

This clonotype was detected only a few times. The chain is built from TRBV6-6 and TRBJ2-2, with D perhaps matching TRBD1 (6 bases). With 0 bases removed from V and 6 bases from J, the gap between germline ends came to 11 bases. Per the germline V gene, CDR1 is MNHNY and CDR2 is SVGAGI (reference sequence). This CDR3 comprises 15 residues. CDR3 loop: CASSYSSPGAGELFF. The CDR3 DNA reads as TGTGCCAGCAGTTACTCTTCTCCAGGGGCCGGGGAGCTGTTTTTT.

This clonotype was seen only once. The chain recombines TRBV6-1 with TRBJ2-7, with TRBD1 identical over 9 bases. This CDR3 comprises 17 residues. Germline V gene data show CDR1 as MNHNS and CDR2 as SASEGT. V shed 7 bases, J shed 0 bases, and the junction held 13 bases outside the gene matches. The CDR3 sequence is CASIRGQGTSNSYEQYF. The CDR3 DNA reads TGTGCCAGCATCCGAGGACAGGGGACCTCAAACTCCTACGAGCAGTACTTC.

Only a few counts were recorded for this clonotype. The V call is TRBV28, the J call TRBJ2-7; D is ambiguous. V was cut by 3 bases and J by 3 bases, with 6 bases left in between. CDR3 length: 12 residues. Germline V gene lookup returns CDR1 MDHEN and CDR2 SYDVKM. The CDR3 DNA sequence: TGTGCCAGCAGTTTGGAGTTCTACGAGCAGTACTTC. This gives the protein CASSLEFYEQYF.

V gene TRBV6-5 combines with J gene TRBJ1-2, with D tentatively TRBD1 (5 bases). Germline values: CDR1 MNHEY, CDR2 SVGAGI. The germline V and J ends were trimmed by 4 bases and 2 bases, with 11 bases remaining between them. The CDR3 runs 14 residues. CDR3 nucleotides: TGTGCCAGCAGTTCGGGGGGAGGCAACTATGGCTACACCTTC. It codes for CASSSGGGNYGYTF.

The chain's CDR3 is CASSPGSRAEAFF. In DNA, the CDR3 is TGCGCCAGCAGCCCCGGCAGTAGGGCGGAAGCTTTCTTT. The chain uses TRBV5-1 and TRBJ1-1; D call uncertain. Per the germline V gene, CDR1 is SGHRS and CDR2 is YFSETQ. The CDR3 has 13 amino acids. V lost 4 bases and J lost 8, with 15 bases in between.

This rearrangement joins TRBV3-1 to TRBJ2-5; 8 bases align to TRBD1. Germline V gene sequence: CDR1 LGHDT, CDR2 YNNKEL (reference sequence). V was clipped by 5 bases and J by 3 bases; unmatched bases: 2. This CDR3 contains 13 residues. Here the CDR3 DNA reads TGTGCCAGCAGCGGGGGACAGGAAGAGACCCAGTACTTC. Its translation: CASSGGQEETQYF.

V and J are TRBV5-1 and TRBJ2-5, with 9 nucleotides matching TRBD1. Germline CDR1 is SGHRS and CDR2 is YFSETQ. V lost 3 bases to trimming and J lost 3 bases; unmatched junction nucleotides: 0. CDR3 size: 13 residues. CDR3 coding DNA: TGCGCCAGCAGCTGGACAGGGGAAGAGACCCAGTACTTC. Translated: CASSWTGEETQYF.